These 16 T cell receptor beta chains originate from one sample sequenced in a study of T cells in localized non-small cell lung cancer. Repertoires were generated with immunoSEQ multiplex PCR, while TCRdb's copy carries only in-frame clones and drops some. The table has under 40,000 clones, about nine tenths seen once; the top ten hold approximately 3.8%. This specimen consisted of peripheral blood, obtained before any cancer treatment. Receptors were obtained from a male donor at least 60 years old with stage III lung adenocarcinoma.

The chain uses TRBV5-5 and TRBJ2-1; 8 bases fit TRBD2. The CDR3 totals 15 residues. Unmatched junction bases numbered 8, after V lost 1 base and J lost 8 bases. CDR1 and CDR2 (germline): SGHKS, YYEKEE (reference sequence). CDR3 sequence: CASSLTTSEWDEQFF. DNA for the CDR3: TGTGCCAGCAGCTTGACGACTAGCGAATGGGATGAGCAGTTCTTC.

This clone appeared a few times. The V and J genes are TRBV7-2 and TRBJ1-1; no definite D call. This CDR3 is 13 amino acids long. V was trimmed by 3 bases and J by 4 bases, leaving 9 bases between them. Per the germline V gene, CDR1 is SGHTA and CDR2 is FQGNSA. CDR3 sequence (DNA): TGTGCCAGCAGCTTGAAGACGGGCACTGAAGCTTTCTTT. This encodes CASSLKTGTEAFF.

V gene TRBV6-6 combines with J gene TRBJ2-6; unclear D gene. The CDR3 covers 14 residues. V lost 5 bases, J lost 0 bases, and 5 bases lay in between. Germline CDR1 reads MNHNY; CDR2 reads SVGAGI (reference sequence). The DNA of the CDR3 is TGTGCCAGCAGTGTAAACTCTGGGGCCAACGTCCTGACTTTC. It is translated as CASSVNSGANVLTF.

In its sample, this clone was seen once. In DNA form, the CDR3 reads TGTGCCAGCAAGGGGTGGACTAGCAATGAGCAGTTCTTC. It is translated as CASKGWTSNEQFF. V is TRBV21-1 and J is TRBJ2-1; TRBD2, the table's D call, was not compared with the DNA. TRBV21-1 is annotated as a pseudogene. The CDR3 covers 13 residues.

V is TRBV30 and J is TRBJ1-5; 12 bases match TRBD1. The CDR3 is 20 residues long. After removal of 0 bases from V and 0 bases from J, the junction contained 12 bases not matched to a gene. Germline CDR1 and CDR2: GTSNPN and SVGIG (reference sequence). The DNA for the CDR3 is TGTGCCTGGAGTGTGAGAGGCTCGGGACAGGGGGCCAATAGCAATCAGCCCCAGCATTTT. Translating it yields CAWSVRGSGQGANSNQPQHF.

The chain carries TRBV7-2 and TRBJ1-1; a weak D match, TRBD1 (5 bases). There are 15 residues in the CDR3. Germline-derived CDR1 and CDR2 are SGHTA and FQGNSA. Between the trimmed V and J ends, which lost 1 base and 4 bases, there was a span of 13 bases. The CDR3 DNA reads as TGTGCCAGCAGCTTAGGTCCAGGGAGAGGCACTGAAGCTTTCTTT. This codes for CASSLGPGRGTEAFF. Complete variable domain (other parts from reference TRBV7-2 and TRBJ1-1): GAGVSQSPSNKVTEKGKDVELRCDPISGHTALYWYRQSLGQGLEFLIYFQGNSAPDKSGLPSDRFSAERTGGSVSTLTIQRTQQEDSAVYLCASSLGPGRGTEAFFGQGTRLTVV.

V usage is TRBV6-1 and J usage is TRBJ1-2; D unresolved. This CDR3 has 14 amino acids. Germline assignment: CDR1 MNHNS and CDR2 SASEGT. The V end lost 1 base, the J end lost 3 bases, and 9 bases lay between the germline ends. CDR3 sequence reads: CASSEGTDDYGYTF. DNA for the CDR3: TGTGCCAGCAGTGAAGGGACGGATGACTATGGCTACACCTTC.

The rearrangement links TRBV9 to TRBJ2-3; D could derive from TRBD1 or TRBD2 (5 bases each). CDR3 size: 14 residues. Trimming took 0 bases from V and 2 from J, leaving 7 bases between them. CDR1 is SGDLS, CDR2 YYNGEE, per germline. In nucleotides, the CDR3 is TGTGCCAGCAGCGTAGTTGGGACCACAGATACGCAGTATTTT. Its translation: CASSVVGTTDTQYF.

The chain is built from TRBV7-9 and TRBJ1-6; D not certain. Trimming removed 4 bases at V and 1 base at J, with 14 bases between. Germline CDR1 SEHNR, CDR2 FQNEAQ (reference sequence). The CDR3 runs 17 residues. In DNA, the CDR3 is TGTGCCAGCAGCTCCCCGGTGGGCGGTTCCTATAATTCACCCCTCCACTTT. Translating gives CASSSPVGGSYNSPLHF.

The CDR3: CASSVGPLDTGELFF. Here the CDR3 DNA reads TGTGCCAGCAGCGTAGGACCTCTAGACACCGGGGAGCTGTTTTTT. The rearrangement joins TRBV9 to TRBJ2-2; D uncertain. Germline CDR1 SGDLS, CDR2 YYNGEE. The V end lost 0 bases, the J end lost 3 bases, and 9 bases lay between the germline ends. The CDR3 runs 15 residues.

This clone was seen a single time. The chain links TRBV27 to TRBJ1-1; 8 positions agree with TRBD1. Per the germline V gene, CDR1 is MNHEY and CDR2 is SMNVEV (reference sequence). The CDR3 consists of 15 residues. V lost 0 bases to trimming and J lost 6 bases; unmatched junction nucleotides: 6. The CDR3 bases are TGTGCCAGCAGTTTATCCGGGACAGGCTCCGCTGAAGCTTTCTTT. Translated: CASSLSGTGSAEAFF.

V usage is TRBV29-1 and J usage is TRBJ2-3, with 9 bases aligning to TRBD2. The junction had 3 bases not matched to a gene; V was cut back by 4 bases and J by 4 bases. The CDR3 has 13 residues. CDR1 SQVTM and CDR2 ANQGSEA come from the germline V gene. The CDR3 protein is CSVARGGADTQYF. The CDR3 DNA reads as TGCAGCGTTGCGCGGGGGGGAGCAGATACGCAGTATTTT.

This chain's CDR3 is CASSLRTGGLLAYEQYF. CDR3 in DNA: TGTGCCAGCAGTTTACGCACGGGGGGGCTTCTCGCCTACGAGCAGTACTTC. This rearrangement joins TRBV28 to TRBJ2-7; 8 nucleotides line up with TRBD2. Germline V gene data show CDR1 as MDHEN and CDR2 as SYDVKM. There are 17 residues in the CDR3. J gave up 2 bases and V 2 bases, and 11 bases lay outside the gene matches.

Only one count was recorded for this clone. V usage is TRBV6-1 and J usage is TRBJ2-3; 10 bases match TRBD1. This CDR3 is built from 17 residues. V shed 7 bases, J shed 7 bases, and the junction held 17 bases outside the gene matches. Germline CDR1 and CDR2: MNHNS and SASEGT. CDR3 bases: TGTGCCAGCACTGACCCGTGGGACAGGGGATACAGACATACGCAGTATTTT. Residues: CASTDPWDRGYRHTQYF.

The CDR3 protein is CASSEERRSTQHF. The CDR3 DNA sequence: TGTGCCAGCAGTGAAGAACGGAGATCCACCCAGCATTTT. V is TRBV6-1 and J is TRBJ1-5, with D hard to call. From germline, CDR1 is MNHNS and CDR2 SASEGT. Trimming pared 1 base from V and 11 bases from J, leaving 12 bases between. CDR3 size: 13 residues.

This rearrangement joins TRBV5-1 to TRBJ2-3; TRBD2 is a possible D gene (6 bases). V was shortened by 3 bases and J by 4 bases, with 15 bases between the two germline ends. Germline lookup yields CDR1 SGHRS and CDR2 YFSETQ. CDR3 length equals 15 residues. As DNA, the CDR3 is TGCGCCAGCAGCTCGACCGGGACTCCTCCAGATACGCAGTATTTT. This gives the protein CASSSTGTPPDTQYF.